The following is a T cell receptor (beta chain) sequence with its context. Here immunoSEQ multiplex PCR was the method, and the copy in TCRdb shows in-frame clones only, minus some. The sample includes tens of thousands of clones, roughly 80% of them seen just once. These data come from a study of blood T cell repertoires in COVID-19. The sequence came from a man between 45 and 60 years old with COVID-19, enrolled during active disease. Sequencing used peripheral blood.

CDR3 sequence reads: CASSLAGGENYGYTF. CDR3 DNA sequence: TGTGCCAGCAGCTTAGCGGGCGGGGAGAACTATGGCTACACCTTC. The chain uses TRBV7-2 and TRBJ1-2; no definite D call. Trimming cost V 0 bases and J 2 bases, with 10 bases left between them. Germline V gene lookup returns CDR1 SGHTA and CDR2 FQGNSA. This CDR3 is 15 amino acids long.